Each of the 14 T cell receptor beta chains below was sequenced from the same sample in a study of blood T cell repertoires in COVID-19. This table comes from immunoSEQ multiplex PCR, and its TCRdb copy is limited to in-frame clones, with some not included. Here the sample spans some 65,000 clones, roughly 87% being singletons. The sample taken for sequencing was peripheral blood. Source of these receptors: a man aged 50 to 60 with COVID-19, enrolled during active disease.

The V gene is TRBV30, the J gene TRBJ2-3, with D tentatively TRBD2 (6 bases). CDR1 and CDR2 (germline): GTSNPN, SVGIG (reference sequence). The CDR3 runs to 16 residues. V shed 0 bases and J shed 2 bases, with 15 bases lying between them. The CDR3 spells CAWSVWSGSYTDTQYF. The CDR3 coding sequence is TGTGCCTGGAGTGTATGGTCCGGGAGTTACACAGATACGCAGTATTTT.

The V call is TRBV5-1, the J call TRBJ2-2; 8 bases line up with TRBD1. V lost 4 bases and J lost 0; bases outside the gene matches: 5. The CDR3 is 16 residues long. The germline CDR1 and CDR2 sequences are SGHRS and YFSETQ. The CDR3 DNA reads as TGCGCCAGCAGCCCAGGACAGGGCCCGAACACCGGGGAGCTGTTTTTT. Protein: CASSPGQGPNTGELFF.

This rearrangement joins TRBV29-1 to TRBJ1-3; TRBD1 is a possible D gene (5 bases). Per germline, CDR1 SQVTM and CDR2 ANQGSEA. CDR3 length: 15 residues. The V gene lost 4 bases and the J gene lost 9 bases, with 22 bases spanning the gap. CDR3 region: CSVGKGSYPGGTIYF. CDR3 nucleotides: TGCAGCGTTGGGAAGGGGAGTTACCCCGGGGGCACCATATATTTT.

This chain uses TRBV28 with TRBJ2-2; a weak D match, TRBD1 (5 bases). V lost 5 bases to trimming and J lost 4 bases, with 17 bases between them. Germline V gives CDR1 MDHEN, CDR2 SYDVKM. This CDR3 spans 16 amino acids. CDR3: CASSVNGAPGTGELFF. CDR3 bases: TGTGCCAGCAGTGTTAATGGGGCCCCGGGCACCGGGGAGCTGTTTTTT. Full variable domain (rest looked up from reference TRBV28 and TRBJ2-2): DVKVTQSSRYLVKRTGEKVFLECVQDMDHENMFWYRQDPGLGLRLIYFSYDVKMKEKGDIPEGYSVSREKKERFSLILESASTNQTSMYLCASSVNGAPGTGELFFGEGSRLTVL.

The chain combines TRBV2 with TRBJ2-3; the D gene is possibly TRBD2 (5 bases). CDR1 SNHLY and CDR2 FYNNEI come from the germline V gene. This CDR3 has 12 residues. The germline V and J ends were trimmed by 6 bases and 11 bases, with 15 bases remaining between them. CDR3 residues: CASRPTGGGQYF. The CDR3 DNA is TGTGCCAGCAGACCCACTGGTGGAGGGCAGTATTTT.

The chain joins TRBV2 to TRBJ2-1; unclear D gene. Trimming took 3 bases from V and 8 from J, leaving 14 bases between them. Germline-derived CDR1 and CDR2 are SNHLY and FYNNEI. The CDR3 is 14 amino acids. CDR3 in DNA: TGTGCCAGCAGTGATTTGAAGTGGTCGGATGAGCAGTTCTTC. It codes for CASSDLKWSDEQFF.

The V and J genes are TRBV5-1 and TRBJ2-2; 7 bases align to TRBD2. With V trimmed by 3 bases and J by 4 bases, 3 bases remained unmatched. CDR3 size: 14 residues. Germline CDR1 and CDR2: SGHRS and YFSETQ. CDR3 sequence: CASSWTSGTGELFF. The CDR3 bases are TGCGCCAGCAGCTGGACTAGTGGCACCGGGGAGCTGTTTTTT.

The rearrangement uses TRBV19 and TRBJ2-1; 7 bases fit TRBD2. J was trimmed by 5 bases and V by 3 bases; bases with no gene match: 7. Germline assignment: CDR1 LNHDA and CDR2 SQIVND (reference sequence). The CDR3 has 15 amino acids. The CDR3 sequence is CASSIGSGINNEQFF. CDR3 nucleotide sequence: TGTGCCAGTAGTATTGGAAGCGGGATTAACAATGAGCAGTTCTTC.

DNA for the CDR3: TGTGCCAGCAGTCCTAGGCCCCCCGGGGATACGCAGTATTTT. Translation gives CASSPRPPGDTQYF. The V gene is TRBV6-5, the J gene TRBJ2-3; D is unclear. Germline V gives CDR1 MNHEY, CDR2 SVGAGI. The CDR3 loop spans 14 amino acids. V dropped 5 bases and J dropped 6 bases, with 15 bases sitting between them.

The chain is built from TRBV7-9 and TRBJ2-7; TRBD1 might be the D (6 bases). Trimming took off 3 bases at V and 2 bases at J, with 11 bases between the two ends. Per germline, CDR1 SEHNR and CDR2 FQNEAQ (reference sequence). This CDR3 is built from 14 residues. The CDR3 DNA is TGTGCCAGCAGCTTCGCAGGGGTGGCCTACGAGCAGTACTTC. Translated: CASSFAGVAYEQYF.

The rearrangement links TRBV6-1 to TRBJ1-5, with 8 bases aligning to TRBD1. Germline assignment: CDR1 MNHNS and CDR2 SASEGT. There are 16 residues in the CDR3. V shed 0 bases and J 3 bases; nucleotides not matched to a gene: 4. CDR3 protein: CASSEARDRFNQPQHF. The CDR3 nucleotides read TGTGCCAGCAGTGAAGCGCGGGACAGGTTCAATCAGCCCCAGCATTTT.

This clone was recorded a few times. V gene TRBV28 combines with J gene TRBJ1-6; 8 nucleotides align to TRBD1. The V gene's germline CDR1 is MDHEN and CDR2 SYDVKM. The CDR3 runs to 15 residues. J lost 8 bases, V lost 5 bases, and 8 bases had no gene match. For the CDR3, the DNA is TGTGCCAGCAGTCCCTCCAGGGGGCTGGATTCACCCCTCCACTTT. Translation gives CASSPSRGLDSPLHF.

This clone showed up just once. The chain has TRBV5-6 and TRBJ1-2; a weak D match, TRBD1 (6 bases). The CDR3 loop spans 14 amino acids. Germline-derived CDR1 and CDR2 are SGHDT and YYEEEE. Deletions cut 2 bases from V and 8 bases from J, with 16 bases between. CDR3 residues: CASSFVAQGGGYTF. In DNA form, the CDR3 reads TGTGCCAGCAGCTTTGTGGCACAGGGAGGGGGCTACACCTTC.

The chain carries TRBV5-1 and TRBJ2-7; 16 bases align to TRBD2. Trimming cost V 4 bases and J 3 bases; bases outside gene matches: 4. Germline V lookup: CDR1 SGHRS, CDR2 YFSETQ. This CDR3 comprises 16 residues. For the CDR3, the DNA is TGCGCCAGCAGCGCCGGGACTAGCGGGAGGGTCTACGAGCAGTACTTC. It is translated as CASSAGTSGRVYEQYF.